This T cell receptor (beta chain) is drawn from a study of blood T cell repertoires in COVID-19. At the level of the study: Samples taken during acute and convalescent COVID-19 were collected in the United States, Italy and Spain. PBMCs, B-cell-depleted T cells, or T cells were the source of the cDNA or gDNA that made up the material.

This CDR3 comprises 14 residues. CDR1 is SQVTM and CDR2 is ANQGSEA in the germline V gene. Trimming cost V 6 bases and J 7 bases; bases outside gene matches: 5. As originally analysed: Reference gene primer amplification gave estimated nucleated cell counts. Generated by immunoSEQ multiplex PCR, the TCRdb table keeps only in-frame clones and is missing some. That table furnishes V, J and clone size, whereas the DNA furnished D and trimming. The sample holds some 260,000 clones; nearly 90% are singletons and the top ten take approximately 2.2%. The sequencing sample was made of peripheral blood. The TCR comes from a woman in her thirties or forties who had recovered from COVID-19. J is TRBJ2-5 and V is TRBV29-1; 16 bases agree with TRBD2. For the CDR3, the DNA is TGCAGCGTCAGAGGGACTAGCGGGAGGGGGACCCAGTACTTC. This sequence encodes CSVRGTSGRGTQYF.